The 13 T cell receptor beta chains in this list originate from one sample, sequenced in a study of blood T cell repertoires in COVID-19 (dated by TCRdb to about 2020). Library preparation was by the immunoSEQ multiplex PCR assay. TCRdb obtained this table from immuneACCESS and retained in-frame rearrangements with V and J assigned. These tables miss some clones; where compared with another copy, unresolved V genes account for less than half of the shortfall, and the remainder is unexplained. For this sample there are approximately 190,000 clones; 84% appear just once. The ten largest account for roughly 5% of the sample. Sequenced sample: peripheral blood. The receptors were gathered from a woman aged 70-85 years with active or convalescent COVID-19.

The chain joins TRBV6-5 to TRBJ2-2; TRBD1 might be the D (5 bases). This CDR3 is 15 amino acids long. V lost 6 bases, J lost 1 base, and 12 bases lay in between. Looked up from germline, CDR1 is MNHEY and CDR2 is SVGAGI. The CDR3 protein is CASRLTQGNTGELFF. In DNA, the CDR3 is TGTGCCAGCAGATTGACCCAGGGGAACACCGGGGAGCTGTTTTTT.

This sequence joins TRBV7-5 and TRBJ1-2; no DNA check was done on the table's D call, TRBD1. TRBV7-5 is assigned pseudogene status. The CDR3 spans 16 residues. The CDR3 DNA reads TGTGCCAGAAGCATCAAGGACAGCTCGACTAACTATGGCTACACCTTC. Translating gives CARSIKDSSTNYGYTF.

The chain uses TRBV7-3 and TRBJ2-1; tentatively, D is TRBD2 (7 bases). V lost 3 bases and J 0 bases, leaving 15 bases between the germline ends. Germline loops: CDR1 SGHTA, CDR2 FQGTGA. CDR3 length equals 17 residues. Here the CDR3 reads CASSFLSGEGSYNEQFF. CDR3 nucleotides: TGTGCCAGCAGCTTCCTCTCAGGGGAGGGCTCCTACAATGAGCAGTTCTTC.

The CDR3 reads CASSQGAGGPWEQYF. CDR3 sequence (DNA): TGCGCCAGCAGCCAAGGGGCGGGAGGGCCGTGGGAGCAGTACTTC. The V call is TRBV4-1, the J call TRBJ2-7; 9 bases line up with TRBD2. In germline, CDR1 is MGHRA, CDR2 YSYEKL. V trimming: 1 base; J trimming: 7 bases; junction bases outside the gene matches: 8. The CDR3 spans 15 residues.

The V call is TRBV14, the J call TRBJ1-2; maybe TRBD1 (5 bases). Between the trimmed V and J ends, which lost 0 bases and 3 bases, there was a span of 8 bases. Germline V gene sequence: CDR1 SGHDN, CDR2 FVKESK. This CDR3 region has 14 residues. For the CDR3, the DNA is TGTGCCAGCAGCCAAGAGGCCAGGGACTATGGCTACACCTTC. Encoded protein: CASSQEARDYGYTF.

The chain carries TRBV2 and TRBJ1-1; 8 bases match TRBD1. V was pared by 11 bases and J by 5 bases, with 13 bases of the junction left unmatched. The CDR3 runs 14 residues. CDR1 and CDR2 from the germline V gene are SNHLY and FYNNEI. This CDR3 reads CAGDRGNRGTEAFF. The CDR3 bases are TGTGCCGGAGACAGGGGCAATAGGGGAACTGAAGCTTTCTTT.

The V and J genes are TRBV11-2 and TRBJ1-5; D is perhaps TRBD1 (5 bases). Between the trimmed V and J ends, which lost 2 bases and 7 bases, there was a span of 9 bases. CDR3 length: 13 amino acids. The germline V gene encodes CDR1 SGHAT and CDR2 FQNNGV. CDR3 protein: CASSLSRGQPQHF. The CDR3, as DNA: TGTGCCAGCAGCTTAAGCCGGGGGCAGCCCCAGCATTTT.

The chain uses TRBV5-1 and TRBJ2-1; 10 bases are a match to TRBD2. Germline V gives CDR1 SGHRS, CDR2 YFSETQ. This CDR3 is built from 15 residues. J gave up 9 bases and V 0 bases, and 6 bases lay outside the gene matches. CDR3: CASSLALAGVGEQFF. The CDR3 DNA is TGCGCCAGCAGCTTGGCCCTAGCGGGAGTGGGTGAGCAGTTCTTC. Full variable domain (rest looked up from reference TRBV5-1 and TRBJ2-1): KAGVTQTPRYLIKTRGQQVTLSCSPISGHRSVSWYQQTPGQGLQFLFEYFSETQRNKGNFPGRFSGRQFSNSRSEMNVSTLELGDSALYLCASSLALAGVGEQFFGPGTRLTVL.

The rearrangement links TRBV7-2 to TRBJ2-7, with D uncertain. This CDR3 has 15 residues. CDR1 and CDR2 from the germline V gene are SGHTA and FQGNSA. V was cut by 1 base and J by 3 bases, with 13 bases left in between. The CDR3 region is CASSLEGRTGYEQYF. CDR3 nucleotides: TGTGCCAGCAGCTTAGAAGGTCGCACGGGCTACGAGCAGTACTTC.

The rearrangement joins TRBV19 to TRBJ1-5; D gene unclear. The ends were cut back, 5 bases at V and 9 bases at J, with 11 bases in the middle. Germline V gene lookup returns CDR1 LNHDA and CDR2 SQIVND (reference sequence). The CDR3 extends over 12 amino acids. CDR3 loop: CASSAGFGPQHF. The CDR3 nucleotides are TGTGCCAGTAGTGCGGGTTTCGGGCCCCAGCATTTT.

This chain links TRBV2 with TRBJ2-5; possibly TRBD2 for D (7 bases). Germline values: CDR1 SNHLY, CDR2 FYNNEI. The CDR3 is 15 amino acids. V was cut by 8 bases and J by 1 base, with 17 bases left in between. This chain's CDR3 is CASARGGGGQETQYF. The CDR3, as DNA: TGTGCCAGCGCAAGGGGGGGAGGGGGCCAAGAGACCCAGTACTTC. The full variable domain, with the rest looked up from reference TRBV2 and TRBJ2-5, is EPEVTQTPSHQVTQMGQEVILRCVPISNHLYFYWYRQILGQKVEFLVSFYNNEISEKSEIFDDQFSVERPDGSNFTLKIRSTKLEDSAMYFCASARGGGGQETQYFGPGTRLLVL.

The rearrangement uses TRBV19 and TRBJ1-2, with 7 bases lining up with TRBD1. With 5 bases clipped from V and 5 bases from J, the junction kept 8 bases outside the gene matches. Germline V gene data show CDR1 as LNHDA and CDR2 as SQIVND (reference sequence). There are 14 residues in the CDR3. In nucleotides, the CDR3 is TGTGCCAGTAGTTCCCCCTTGACAGGGTATGGCTACACCTTC. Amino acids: CASSSPLTGYGYTF.

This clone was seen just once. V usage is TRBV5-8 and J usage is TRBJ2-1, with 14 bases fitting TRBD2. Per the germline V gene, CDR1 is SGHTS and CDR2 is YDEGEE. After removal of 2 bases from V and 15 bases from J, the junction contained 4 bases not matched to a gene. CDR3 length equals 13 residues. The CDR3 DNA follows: TGTGCCAGCAGCTTTGGGACTAGCGGGAGCCCGTTCTTC. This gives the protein CASSFGTSGSPFF.